What follows are 26 T cell receptor beta chains derived from one specimen sequenced in a study of blood T cell repertoires in COVID-19. Clones were sequenced by immunoSEQ multiplex PCR, and TCRdb holds only the in-frame ones, with some missing. The data hold 250,000 to 350,000 clones, with under 90% observed a single time. The sequenced sample was peripheral blood. The source of these receptors is a woman under 40 with COVID-19, enrolled during active disease.

J is TRBJ1-2 and V is TRBV19; 7 nucleotides match TRBD1. After removal of 8 bases from V and 8 bases from J, the junction contained 11 bases not matched to a gene. The germline V gene has CDR1 LNHDA and CDR2 SQIVND (reference sequence). This CDR3 is built from 13 residues. CDR3 nucleotide sequence: TGTGCCAGTCTGTTAAACGACAGGGACGGCTACACCTTC. Translating gives CASLLNDRDGYTF.

This chain joins TRBV18 and TRBJ2-1; maybe TRBD2 (5 bases). The CDR3 spans 15 residues. Germline loops: CDR1 KGHSH, CDR2 LQKENI. Deletions cut 4 bases from V and 0 bases from J, with 10 bases between. The CDR3: CASSRELDSYNEQFF. In nucleotides, the CDR3 is TGTGCCAGCTCACGGGAACTAGACTCCTACAATGAGCAGTTCTTC.

This clone has a single count. The chain combines TRBV7-9 with TRBJ2-7, with D possibly being TRBD1 (6 bases). V was cut by 4 bases and J by 0 bases, with 16 bases left in between. Per germline, CDR1 SEHNR and CDR2 FQNEAQ (reference sequence). The CDR3 extends over 16 amino acids. In DNA, the CDR3 is TGTGCCAGCAGCTCCCCCAGGGGCAGGTACTCCTACGAGCAGTACTTC. Translated: CASSSPRGRYSYEQYF. Full variable domain (outside the CDR3, taken from reference TRBV7-9 and TRBJ2-7): DTGVSQNPRHKITKRGQNVTFRCDPISEHNRLYWYRQTLGQGPEFLTYFQNEAQLEKSRLLSDRFSAERPKGSFSTLEIQRTEQGDSAMYLCASSSPRGRYSYEQYFGPGTRLTVT.

This sequence joins TRBV30 and TRBJ2-2; maybe TRBD2 (6 bases). Per germline, CDR1 GTSNPN and CDR2 SVGIG (reference sequence). The CDR3 length is 14 residues. V lost 4 bases to trimming and J lost 6 bases, with 15 bases between them. CDR3 coding DNA: TGTGCCTGGACCAGCCGGGACTTGTCCGGGGAGCTGTTTTTT. This encodes CAWTSRDLSGELFF.

The chain employs TRBV7-9 and TRBJ2-7, with TRBD1 identical over 7 bases. The CDR3 sequence is 14 residues long. V lost 5 bases, J lost 2 bases, and 6 bases stayed unmatched. The germline V gene has CDR1 SEHNR and CDR2 FQNEAQ (reference sequence). This chain's CDR3 is CASSPAQGAYEQYF. The CDR3 nucleotides read TGTGCCAGCAGCCCTGCCCAGGGGGCCTACGAGCAGTACTTC. Full variable domain (remainder filled in from reference TRBV7-9 and TRBJ2-7): DTGVSQNPRHKITKRGQNVTFRCDPISEHNRLYWYRQTLGQGPEFLTYFQNEAQLEKSRLLSDRFSAERPKGSFSTLEIQRTEQGDSAMYLCASSPAQGAYEQYFGPGTRLTVT.

The chain uses TRBV14 and TRBJ1-2; D is possibly TRBD1 (6 bases). The CDR3 spans 14 residues. V was clipped by 3 bases and J by 0 bases, with 8 bases between them. Germline V gene sequence: CDR1 SGHDN, CDR2 FVKESK. CDR3 in amino acids: CASSQGAANYGYTF. The CDR3 coding sequence is TGTGCCAGCAGCCAGGGGGCCGCTAACTATGGCTACACCTTC.

The chain is built from TRBV7-9 and TRBJ2-1; 12 bases fit TRBD2. Trimming removed 2 bases from V and 6 bases from J; junction bases left unmatched: 2. The CDR3 runs 15 residues. CDR1 SEHNR and CDR2 FQNEAQ come from the germline V gene (reference sequence). The CDR3 DNA follows: TGTGCCAGCAGCTTACTAGCGGGAGGGCCCAATGAGCAGTTCTTC. Protein: CASSLLAGGPNEQFF.

This clone has a handful of counts. The chain uses TRBV11-2 and TRBJ2-7, with 9 bases identical to TRBD2. Germline V CDR1 and CDR2: SGHAT, FQNNGV. This CDR3 contains 15 residues. V lost 5 bases to trimming and J lost 3 bases; unmatched junction nucleotides: 8. CDR3 sequence reads: CASSQSSGTFYEQYF. The CDR3 bases are TGTGCCAGCAGCCAATCTAGCGGGACCTTCTACGAGCAGTACTTC.

The chain recombines TRBV27 with TRBJ1-1, with D possibly TRBD1 on 6 matching bases. V was trimmed by 2 bases and J by 1 base, leaving 11 bases between them. The CDR3 covers 15 residues. The germline CDR1 and CDR2 sequences are MNHEY and SMNVEV (reference sequence). DNA for the CDR3: TGTGCCAGCAGTTTACAGGTGGGACAGAACACTGAAGCTTTCTTT. Amino acids: CASSLQVGQNTEAFF.

This chain connects TRBV5-1 to TRBJ1-2; 7 positions agree with TRBD1. CDR1 is SGHRS, CDR2 YFSETQ, per germline. The CDR3 has 14 residues. Trimming cost V 3 bases and J 2 bases; bases outside gene matches: 4. This CDR3 reads CASSWTGENYGYTF. CDR3 sequence (DNA): TGCGCCAGCAGCTGGACAGGAGAGAACTATGGCTACACCTTC.

The count of this clone is one. The chain has TRBV6-6 and TRBJ2-6; tentatively, D is TRBD2 (6 bases). This CDR3 is built from 18 residues. The V end was cut by 5 bases, the J end by 0 bases, with 17 bases between. CDR1 is MNHNY, CDR2 SVGAGI, per germline (reference sequence). The CDR3 coding sequence is TGTGCCAGCAGTCCTGAAAAAACCGGGAGCTCTGGGGCCAACGTCCTGACTTTC. Protein: CASSPEKTGSSGANVLTF.

This chain links TRBV7-6 with TRBJ1-5; TRBD1 matches at 10 bases. Germline V gene lookup returns CDR1 SGHVS and CDR2 FNYEAQ. The CDR3 has 18 residues. The V and J ends lost 5 bases and 0 bases, in that order; junction bases with no gene match: 10. The CDR3 sequence is CASSAGQGRGYSNQPQHF. The CDR3, as DNA: TGTGCCAGCAGCGCGGGACAGGGGCGGGGGTATAGCAATCAGCCCCAGCATTTT.

The chain couples TRBV7-9 to TRBJ1-1, with 8 bases matching TRBD1. Germline V gene lookup returns CDR1 SEHNR and CDR2 FQNEAQ (reference sequence). The V segment lost 1 base and the J segment 1 base; nucleotides outside the gene matches: 2. The CDR3 is made up of 15 amino acids. CDR3 DNA: TGTGCCAGCAGCTTAGGAGGACAGGGGAACACTGAAGCTTTCTTT. This translates into CASSLGGQGNTEAFF.

As DNA, the CDR3 is TGTGCCAGCAGCTCGGGGACAGGGAAAGGCAATCAGCCCCAGCATTTT. The encoded protein is CASSSGTGKGNQPQHF. The rearrangement uses TRBV5-6 and TRBJ1-5, with 9 bases that match TRBD1. Germline CDR1 SGHDT, CDR2 YYEEEE. Trimming took 3 bases from V and 2 from J; bases not matched to a gene: 6. This CDR3 spans 16 amino acids.

The V gene is TRBV5-6, the J gene TRBJ1-5; D might be TRBD1 (5 bases). Germline CDR1 is SGHDT and CDR2 is YYEEEE. The CDR3 totals 13 residues. V shed 2 bases and J shed 7 bases, with 10 bases lying between them. In DNA form, the CDR3 reads TGTGCCAGCAGCTTACGGACAACACAGCCCCAGCATTTT. Encoded protein: CASSLRTTQPQHF.

V and J are TRBV4-2 and TRBJ2-1, with TRBD2 identical over 8 bases. CDR1 and CDR2 from the germline V gene are LGHNA and YNFKEQ. The J segment lost 8 bases and the V segment lost 4 bases, leaving 16 bases of the junction unmatched. The CDR3 length is 17 residues. The CDR3 DNA reads TGTGCCAGCAGCCCCCCAGGGACTAGGGTGTATGGCTATGAGCAGTTCTTC. This translates into CASSPPGTRVYGYEQFF.

The CDR3 here is CSASQMDRRSSYEQYF. For the CDR3, the DNA is TGCAGTGCTAGTCAGATGGACAGGAGGAGCTCCTACGAGCAGTACTTC. V usage is TRBV20-1 and J usage is TRBJ2-7, with TRBD1 matching over 7 bases. The CDR3 sequence is 16 residues long. V shed 3 bases, J shed 0 bases, and the junction held 11 bases outside the gene matches. CDR1 and CDR2 (germline): DFQATT, SNEGSKA (reference sequence).

V gene TRBV13 combines with J gene TRBJ2-7; 7 nucleotides agree with TRBD2. Germline CDR1 is PRHDT and CDR2 is FYEKMQ (reference sequence). This CDR3 has 16 amino acids. Trimming at V came to 5 bases and at J to 3 bases, leaving 13 bases not matched to a gene. In DNA form, the CDR3 reads TGTGCCAGCAGCAGACCTGGGGCTAGCGGATACTACGAGCAGTACTTC. It encodes CASSRPGASGYYEQYF.

The J gene is TRBJ2-2, the V gene TRBV19, with 8 bases aligning to TRBD2. V shed 6 bases, J shed 0 bases, and the junction held 9 bases outside the gene matches. Germline V gene lookup returns CDR1 LNHDA and CDR2 SQIVND (reference sequence). The CDR3 totals 17 residues. CDR3 amino acids: CASSVEREPSNTGELFF. In DNA, the CDR3 is TGTGCCAGTAGCGTTGAGCGGGAGCCTTCGAACACCGGGGAGCTGTTTTTT.

The chain carries TRBV14 and TRBJ2-2, with 11 bases lining up with TRBD1. The germline V gene encodes CDR1 SGHDN and CDR2 FVKESK. The ends lost 4 bases at V and 0 bases at J; junction bases unmatched: 7. CDR3 size: 18 residues. The CDR3 region has the DNA TGTGCCAGCAGCCCCCTCCCGGGACAGGGGGCGAACACCGGGGAGCTGTTTTTT. Protein: CASSPLPGQGANTGELFF.

The table lists this clone with a count of one. V and J are TRBV3-1 (or the pseudogene TRBV3-2) and TRBJ1-1, with 10 positions matching TRBD1. Germline values: CDR1 LGHDT, CDR2 YNNKEL (reference sequence). The CDR3 runs to 13 residues. Unmatched junction bases numbered 6, after V lost 3 bases and J lost 11 bases. The CDR3 region has the DNA TGTGCCAGCAGCCACCTCGGGACAGGGGAGGCTTTCTTT. Protein sequence: CASSHLGTGEAFF.

The chain couples TRBV9 to TRBJ2-5, with 13 bases identical to TRBD2. This CDR3 region has 19 residues. V trimming: 4 bases; J trimming: 5 bases; junction bases outside the gene matches: 17. The germline gives CDR1 SGDLS, CDR2 YYNGEE. The CDR3 sequence is CASSPRLTGTSGKSETQYF. The DNA for the CDR3 is TGTGCCAGCAGCCCACGCCTAACCGGGACTAGCGGGAAATCTGAGACCCAGTACTTC.

The rearrangement uses TRBV25-1 and TRBJ2-1, with 8 nucleotides matching TRBD2. Trimming at V came to 1 base and at J to 1 base, leaving 3 bases not matched to a gene. This CDR3 is built from 16 residues. CDR1 and CDR2 from the germline V gene are MGHDK and SYGVNS. For the CDR3, the DNA is TGTGCCAGCAGTGAATCGATAGCGGGGTCCTACAATGAGCAGTTCTTC. It encodes CASSESIAGSYNEQFF.

The V and J genes are TRBV15 and TRBJ2-2, with a possible D match to TRBD1 (5 bases). V lost 2 bases, J lost 3 bases, and 10 bases lay in between. The CDR3 has 15 amino acids. Germline V gene data show CDR1 as LNHNV and CDR2 as YYDKDF (reference sequence). Here the CDR3 reads CATSRRRADTGELFF. The CDR3 DNA follows: TGTGCCACCAGCAGACGCAGGGCGGACACCGGGGAGCTGTTTTTT.

The chain employs TRBV14 and TRBJ2-3; TRBD2 aligns across 9 bases. The CDR3 has 15 residues. Per germline, CDR1 SGHDN and CDR2 FVKESK. J gave up 1 base and V 6 bases, and 5 bases lay outside the gene matches. In DNA form, the CDR3 reads TGTGCCAGCAGGGTTAGCGGGAGAGGCACAGATACGCAGTATTTT. It translates to CASRVSGRGTDTQYF. Filled out from reference TRBV14 and TRBJ2-3, the complete variable domain reads EAGVTQFPSHSVIEKGQTVTLRCDPISGHDNLYWYRRVMGKEIKFLLHFVKESKQDESGMPNNRFLAERTGGTYSTLKVQPAELEDSGVYFCASRVSGRGTDTQYFGPGTRLTVL.

This clone has just one count. This chain links TRBV29-1 with TRBJ2-3, with TRBD1 as a possible D gene (7 bases). The CDR3 loop spans 16 amino acids. V gave up 4 bases and J gave up 0 bases, with 17 bases separating them. CDR1 is SQVTM and CDR2 is ANQGSEA in the germline V gene. CDR3 amino acids: CSVAQGGTDSTDTQYF. The CDR3 region has the DNA TGCAGCGTTGCCCAAGGCGGGACAGACAGCACAGATACGCAGTATTTT.